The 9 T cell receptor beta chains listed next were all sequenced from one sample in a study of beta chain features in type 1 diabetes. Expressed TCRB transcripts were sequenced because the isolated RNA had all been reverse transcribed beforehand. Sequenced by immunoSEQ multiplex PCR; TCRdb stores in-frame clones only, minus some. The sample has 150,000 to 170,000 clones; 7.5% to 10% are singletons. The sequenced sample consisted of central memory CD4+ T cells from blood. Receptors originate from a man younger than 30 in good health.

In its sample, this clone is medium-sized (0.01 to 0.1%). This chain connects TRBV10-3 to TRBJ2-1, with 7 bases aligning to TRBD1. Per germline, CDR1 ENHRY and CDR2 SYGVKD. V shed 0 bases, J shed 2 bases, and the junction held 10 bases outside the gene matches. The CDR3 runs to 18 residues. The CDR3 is CAISESVGRGQTYNEQFF. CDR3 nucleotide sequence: TGTGCCATCAGTGAGTCGGTGGGTCGGGGACAGACCTACAATGAGCAGTTCTTC.

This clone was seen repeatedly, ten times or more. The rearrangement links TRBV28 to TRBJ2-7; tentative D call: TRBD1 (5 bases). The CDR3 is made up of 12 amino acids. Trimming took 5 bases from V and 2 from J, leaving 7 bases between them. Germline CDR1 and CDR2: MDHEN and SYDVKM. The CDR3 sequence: CASSTGPYEQYF. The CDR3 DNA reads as TGTGCCAGCAGTACAGGACCCTACGAGCAGTACTTC.

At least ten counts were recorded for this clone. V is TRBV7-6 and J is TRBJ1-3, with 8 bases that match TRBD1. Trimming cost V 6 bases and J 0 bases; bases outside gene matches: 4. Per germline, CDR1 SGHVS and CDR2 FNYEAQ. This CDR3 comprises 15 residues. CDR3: CASSWTGPSGNTIYF. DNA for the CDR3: TGTGCCAGCAGTTGGACAGGGCCCTCTGGAAACACCATATATTTT. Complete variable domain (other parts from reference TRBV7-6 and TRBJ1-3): GAGVSQSPRYKVTKRGQDVALRCDPISGHVSLYWYRQALGQGPEFLTYFNYEAQQDKSGLPNDRFSAERPEGSISTLTIQRTEQRDSAMYRCASSWTGPSGNTIYFGEGSWLTVV.

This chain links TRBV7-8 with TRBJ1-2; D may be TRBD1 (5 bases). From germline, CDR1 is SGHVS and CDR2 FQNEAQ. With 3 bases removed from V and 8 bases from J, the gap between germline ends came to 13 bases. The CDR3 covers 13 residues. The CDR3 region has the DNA TGTGCCAGCAGCTTTACGGGGGTGAAAGGCTACACCTTC. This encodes CASSFTGVKGYTF.

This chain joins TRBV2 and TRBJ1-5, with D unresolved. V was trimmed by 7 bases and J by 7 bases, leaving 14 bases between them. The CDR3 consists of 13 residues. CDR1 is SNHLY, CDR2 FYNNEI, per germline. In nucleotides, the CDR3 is TGTGCCAGCAAGGGTCGGGAGGGACAGCCCCAGCATTTT. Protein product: CASKGREGQPQHF.

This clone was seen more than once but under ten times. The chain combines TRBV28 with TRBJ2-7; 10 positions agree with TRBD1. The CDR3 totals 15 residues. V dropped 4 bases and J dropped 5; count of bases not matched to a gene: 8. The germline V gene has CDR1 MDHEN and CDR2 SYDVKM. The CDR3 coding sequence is TGTGCCAGCAGTTCCCCGACAGGGGGCAAAAACGAGCAGTACTTC. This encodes CASSSPTGGKNEQYF.

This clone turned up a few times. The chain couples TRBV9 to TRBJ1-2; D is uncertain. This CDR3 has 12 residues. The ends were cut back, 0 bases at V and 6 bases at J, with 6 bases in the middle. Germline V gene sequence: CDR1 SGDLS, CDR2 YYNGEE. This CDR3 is CASSVDSHGYTF. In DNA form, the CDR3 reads TGTGCCAGCAGCGTAGACTCCCATGGCTACACCTTC.

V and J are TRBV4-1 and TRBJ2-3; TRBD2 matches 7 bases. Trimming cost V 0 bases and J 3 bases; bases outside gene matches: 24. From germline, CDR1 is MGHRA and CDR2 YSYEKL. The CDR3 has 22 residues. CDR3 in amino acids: CASSQEIPILARGGRLTDTQYF. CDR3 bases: TGCGCCAGCAGCCAAGAGATTCCTATCCTCGCTCGTGGCGGGAGATTAACAGATACGCAGTATTTT.

Here the CDR3 reads CASRKQGAEGYTF. As DNA, the CDR3 is TGTGCCAGCAGAAAACAGGGGGCGGAGGGCTACACCTTC. The genes are TRBV28 and TRBJ1-2, with 9 bases lining up with TRBD1. The germline gives CDR1 MDHEN, CDR2 SYDVKM. Trimming took 6 bases from V and 8 from J; bases not matched to a gene: 7. This CDR3 is built from 13 residues.